The 21 T cell receptor beta chains given below trace back to one sample, sequenced in a study of neurological immune-mediated disorders. Each CDR3 protein gets one entry after TCRdb re-called the 5' RACE reads with MiXCR. Of under 70,000 distinct CDR3 sequences listed, roughly 3.5% are singletons. Material: PBMCs. These receptors all stem from a woman between 25 and 40 years old with multiple sclerosis.

This clonotype was seen many times. This sequence joins TRBV5-5 and TRBJ2-7; 11 positions agree with TRBD1. The ends lost 3 bases at V and 5 bases at J; junction bases unmatched: 7. Per germline, CDR1 SGHKS and CDR2 YYEKEE (reference sequence). The CDR3 totals 15 residues. The CDR3 spells CASSWGQGGFDEQYF. The CDR3 coding sequence is TGTGCCAGCAGCTGGGGACAGGGGGGATTCGACGAGCAGTACTTC.

This clonotype has ten or more counts. The chain combines TRBV5-1 with TRBJ1-2, with TRBD1 matching 7 bases. Losses at the gene ends were 3 bases for V and 4 bases for J; bases not matched to a gene: 12. The CDR3 extends over 16 amino acids. CDR1 is SGHRS and CDR2 is YFSETQ in the germline V gene. CDR3: CASSSARQGSSYGYTF. CDR3 in DNA: TGCGCCAGCAGCTCGGCAAGACAGGGATCGAGCTATGGCTACACCTTC.

This chain connects TRBV13 to TRBJ2-7, with 8 nucleotides matching TRBD2. Germline CDR1 and CDR2: PRHDT and FYEKMQ (reference sequence). V gave up 3 bases and J gave up 5 bases; unmatched junction bases: 9. The CDR3 contains 15 residues. CDR3 amino acids: CASSFNRAGAHEQYF. In DNA, the CDR3 is TGTGCCAGCAGCTTTAACCGAGCGGGAGCCCACGAGCAGTACTTC.

This clonotype was seen repeatedly, ten times or more. The chain joins TRBV10-3 to TRBJ2-5, with D perhaps being TRBD1 or TRBD2 (5 bases each). This CDR3 spans 14 amino acids. Germline V lookup: CDR1 ENHRY, CDR2 SYGVKD. V gave up 5 bases and J gave up 6 bases, with 16 bases separating them. The CDR3 is CAISSGTIMKTQYF. The CDR3 nucleotides are TGTGCCATCAGTTCAGGGACGATCATGAAGACCCAGTACTTC.

Ten or more counts support this clonotype. This chain uses TRBV27 with TRBJ1-1; weak D call: TRBD1 (5 bases). V lost 2 bases and J lost 10, with 14 bases in between. The germline V gene encodes CDR1 MNHEY and CDR2 SMNVEV (reference sequence). This CDR3 contains 13 residues. CDR3 amino acids: CASSLGLGDGAFF. The CDR3 DNA reads as TGTGCCAGCAGTTTAGGCCTGGGGGATGGAGCTTTCTTT.

This clonotype was picked up many times. Here the CDR3 reads CASTKGLLETQYF. The DNA for the CDR3 is TGTGCCAGCACCAAGGGACTGTTGGAGACCCAGTACTTC. The chain is built from TRBV12-3 or TRBV12-4 and TRBJ2-5, with D perhaps matching TRBD2 (6 bases). Trimming took off 7 bases at V and 5 bases at J, with 14 bases between the two ends. The length of the CDR3 is 13 residues.

Many counts were recorded for this clonotype. The rearrangement links TRBV12-3 or TRBV12-4 to TRBJ2-4, with D maybe TRBD1 (6 bases). The CDR3 length is 18 residues. V was trimmed by 1 base and J by 0 bases, leaving 16 bases between them. The CDR3 DNA follows: TGTGCCAGCAGTTTAGTGCCACGGACAGATTTAGCCAAAAACATTCAGTACTTC. Its translation is CASSLVPRTDLAKNIQYF.

With regard to this clonotype: The junction differs from germline at one of its ends, possibly a read error. This chain joins TRBV7-2 and TRBJ1-1; D is unresolved. Germline loops: CDR1 SGHTA, CDR2 FQGNSA. The CDR3 spans 14 residues. CDR3 protein: CASSLDRMDTEAFF. CDR3 nucleotide sequence: TGTGCCAGCAGTTTAGATAGGATGGACACTGAAGCTTTCTTT.

This clonotype was recorded at least ten times. The CDR3: CASSLRGLSTDTQYF. The CDR3 DNA follows: TGCGCCAGCAGCTTGCGGGGGCTCTCCACAGATACGCAGTATTTT. The chain couples TRBV5-1 to TRBJ2-3; either TRBD1 or TRBD2 may supply D (6 bases each). The CDR3 has 15 amino acids. V was clipped by 1 base and J by 2 bases, with 11 bases between them. Germline-derived CDR1 and CDR2 are SGHRS and YFSETQ.

This clonotype was observed many times. The J gene is TRBJ2-5, the V gene TRBV20-1; D not resolved. The V end lost 2 bases, the J end lost 0 bases, and 13 bases lay between the germline ends. Germline V gene sequence: CDR1 DFQATT, CDR2 SNEGSKA (reference sequence). This CDR3 is built from 15 residues. CDR3 DNA sequence: TGCAGTGCTAGAAGGAAAGGGTGGTACCAAGAGACCCAGTACTTC. It encodes CSARRKGWYQETQYF.

The table lists this clonotype with many counts. The chain has TRBV5-1 and TRBJ2-3; no definite D call. Per the germline V gene, CDR1 is SGHRS and CDR2 is YFSETQ. This CDR3 is built from 16 residues. The V end lost 0 bases, the J end lost 2 bases, and 13 bases lay between the germline ends. The CDR3 DNA reads TGCGCCAGCAGCTTGGCCCCCCCGGGTCTCACAGATACGCAGTATTTT. Protein sequence: CASSLAPPGLTDTQYF.

This clonotype was seen at least ten times. The chain employs TRBV9 and TRBJ2-5; 14 bases align to TRBD2. CDR1 is SGDLS, CDR2 YYNGEE, per germline. V was pared by 10 bases and J by 3 bases, with 14 bases of the junction left unmatched. The CDR3 is 17 residues long. The CDR3 region is CASAERTSGRLEETQYF. The CDR3 bases are TGTGCCTCCGCGGAGAGGACTAGCGGGAGGCTGGAAGAGACCCAGTACTTC.

This clonotype was counted ten times or more. The chain recombines TRBV20-1 with TRBJ2-5, with D maybe TRBD1 (6 bases). The CDR3 totals 14 residues. V was trimmed by 3 bases and J by 0 bases, leaving 11 bases between them. Germline CDR1 and CDR2: DFQATT and SNEGSKA (reference sequence). This CDR3 is CSASSGVNQETQYF. CDR3 nucleotides: TGCAGTGCTAGCTCAGGGGTCAACCAAGAGACCCAGTACTTC.

This clonotype was counted ten times or more. V is TRBV6-2 or TRBV6-3 and J is TRBJ1-1, with a possible D match to TRBD1 (6 bases). This CDR3 spans 15 amino acids. V lost 5 bases to trimming and J lost 3 bases, with 16 bases between them. Germline V CDR1 and CDR2: MNHEY, SVGEGT. In DNA form, the CDR3 reads TGTGCCAGCAGTCGAGGGGGGCTCATGGACACTGAAGCTTTCTTT. Translated, it gives CASSRGGLMDTEAFF.

This clonotype has at least ten counts. V and J are TRBV7-2 and TRBJ2-1; D ambiguous. Germline CDR1 is SGHTA and CDR2 is FQGNSA. Trimming removed 8 bases at V and 8 bases at J, with 7 bases between. The CDR3 consists of 10 residues. The CDR3 here is CASGQHEQFF. The CDR3 coding sequence is TGTGCCAGCGGCCAACATGAGCAGTTCTTC.

This clonotype showed up many times. This rearrangement joins TRBV28 to TRBJ2-2; TRBD1 matches 11 bases. Germline values: CDR1 MDHEN, CDR2 SYDVKM. The CDR3 length is 20 residues. J lost 3 bases, V lost 5 bases, and 17 bases had no gene match. As DNA, the CDR3 is TGTGCCAGCAGTGCGTGGACAGGGGGCGCGTGGAAAGAGCACACCGGGGAGCTGTTTTTT. It codes for CASSAWTGGAWKEHTGELFF.

This clonotype has ten or more counts. The gene calls are TRBV15 and TRBJ1-5; D uncertain. The germline V and J ends were trimmed by 4 bases and 4 bases, with 8 bases remaining between them. Germline V gives CDR1 LNHNV, CDR2 YYDKDF (reference sequence). CDR3 length: 13 residues. CDR3 sequence reads: CATSMVENQPQHF. CDR3 in DNA: TGTGCCACCAGCATGGTTGAGAATCAGCCCCAGCATTTT. Supplemented by reference TRBV15 and TRBJ1-5, the full variable domain reads DAMVIQNPRYQVTQFGKPVTLSCSQTLNHNVMYWYQQKSSQAPKLLFHYYDKDFNNEADTPDNFQSRRPNTSFCFLDIRSPGLGDTAMYLCATSMVENQPQHFGDGTRLSIL.

This clonotype was counted ten times or more. The V gene is TRBV5-6, the J gene TRBJ2-3, with 11 nucleotides matching TRBD2. The J segment lost 3 bases and the V segment lost 3 bases, leaving 12 bases of the junction unmatched. This CDR3 spans 18 amino acids. Germline loops: CDR1 SGHDT, CDR2 YYEEEE. CDR3 sequence (DNA): TGTGCCAGCAGCTCTACGCTACGTACTAGCGGGAGAACAGATACGCAGTATTTT. Its translation: CASSSTLRTSGRTDTQYF.

This clonotype came up a few times. The V call is TRBV7-9, the J call TRBJ2-3; no clear D. The V end lost 8 bases, the J end lost 2 bases, and 11 bases lay between the germline ends. This CDR3 contains 13 residues. Germline values: CDR1 SEHNR, CDR2 FQNEAQ (reference sequence). In nucleotides, the CDR3 is TGTGCCAGCCCCAGGCCACCCACAGATACGCAGTATTTT. Protein product: CASPRPPTDTQYF.

This clonotype was observed many times. The chain couples TRBV5-1 to TRBJ2-3; D call uncertain. Between the trimmed V and J ends, which lost 1 base and 0 bases, there was a span of 12 bases. The CDR3 contains 16 residues. In germline, CDR1 is SGHRS, CDR2 YFSETQ. The DNA for the CDR3 is TGCGCCAGCAGCTTGTGGCTAGTCCAAAGCACAGATACGCAGTATTTT. It codes for CASSLWLVQSTDTQYF.

This clonotype was counted ten times or more. The chain uses TRBV20-1 and TRBJ1-3; TRBD1 might be the D (5 bases). Germline assignment: CDR1 DFQATT and CDR2 SNEGSKA (reference sequence). V lost 3 bases, J lost 5 bases, and 17 bases lay in between. The length of the CDR3 is 15 residues. CDR3 protein: CSARPSFSGRNTIYF. CDR3 nucleotides: TGCAGTGCTAGGCCCTCCTTCTCGGGACGAAACACCATATATTTT.